This TCR beta chain appears in the sequencing data of a study of Graves' ophthalmopathy and Graves' hyperthyroidism. Study-level points and caveats: A roughly 81% specificity and 87.88% sensitivity were achieved by a 13-signature model that separated ophthalmopathy from stable hyperthyroidism.

Trimming stripped 3 bases from V and 7 bases from J, with 10 bases between. Germline-derived CDR1 and CDR2 are KGHSH and LQKENI. CDR3 size: 12 residues. For repertoire sequencing, the TCR beta CDR3 regions were amplified from RNA transcripts. Second-round multiplex PCR followed a first-round RT-PCR using HTBI primers. TCRdb recomputed calls from the multiplex PCR reads with MiXCR, one row per CDR3 protein. The data hold 300,000 or so distinct CDR3 sequences, with roughly a sixth observed a single time. This clonotype was counted ten times or more. Its antigen remains unidentified. The source material was peripheral blood. The rearrangement links TRBV18 to TRBJ2-7; D is possibly TRBD2 (6 bases). This receptor was taken from an adult man with Graves' ophthalmopathy. CDR3 residues: CASSPQEGEQYF. The DNA of the CDR3 is TGTGCCAGCTCACCCCAGGAGGGGGAGCAGTACTTC.